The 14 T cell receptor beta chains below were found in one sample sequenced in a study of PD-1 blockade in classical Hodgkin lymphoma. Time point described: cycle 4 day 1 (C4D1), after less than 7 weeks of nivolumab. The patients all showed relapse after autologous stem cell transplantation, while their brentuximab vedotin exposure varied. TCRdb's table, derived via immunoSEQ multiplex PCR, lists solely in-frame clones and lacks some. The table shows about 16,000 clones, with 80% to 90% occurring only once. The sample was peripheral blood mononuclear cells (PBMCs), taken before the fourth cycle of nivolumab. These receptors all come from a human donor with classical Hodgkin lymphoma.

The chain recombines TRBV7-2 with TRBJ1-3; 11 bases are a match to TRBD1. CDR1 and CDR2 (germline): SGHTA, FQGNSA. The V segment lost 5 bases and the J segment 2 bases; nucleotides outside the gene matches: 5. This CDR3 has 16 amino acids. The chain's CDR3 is CASSRRTGGAGNTIYF. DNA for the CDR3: TGTGCCAGCAGCCGGCGGACAGGGGGCGCTGGAAACACCATATATTTT.

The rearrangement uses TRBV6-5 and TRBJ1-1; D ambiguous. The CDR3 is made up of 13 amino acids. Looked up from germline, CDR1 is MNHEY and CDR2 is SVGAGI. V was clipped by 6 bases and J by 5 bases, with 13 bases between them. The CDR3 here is CASRRRDGTEAFF. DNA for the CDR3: TGTGCCAGCAGGAGAAGGGATGGTACTGAAGCTTTCTTT.

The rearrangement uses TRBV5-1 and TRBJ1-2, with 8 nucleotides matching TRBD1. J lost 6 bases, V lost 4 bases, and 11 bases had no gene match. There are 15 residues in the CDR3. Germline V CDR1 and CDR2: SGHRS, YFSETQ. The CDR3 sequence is CASSRGAGGEDGYTF. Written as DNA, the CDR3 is TGCGCCAGCAGCAGGGGGGCAGGGGGCGAAGATGGCTACACCTTC.

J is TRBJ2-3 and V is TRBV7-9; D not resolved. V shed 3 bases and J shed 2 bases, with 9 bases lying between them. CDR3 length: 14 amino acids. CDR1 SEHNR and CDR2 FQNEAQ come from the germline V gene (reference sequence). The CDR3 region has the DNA TGTGCCAGCAGCTTGACGAGTCCCACAGATACGCAGTATTTT. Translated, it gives CASSLTSPTDTQYF.

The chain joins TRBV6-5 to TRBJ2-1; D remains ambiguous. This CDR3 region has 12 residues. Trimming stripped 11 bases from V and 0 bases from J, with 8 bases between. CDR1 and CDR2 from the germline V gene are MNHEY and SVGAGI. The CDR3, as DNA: TGTGCCGCCAGGAGCTCCTACAATGAGCAGTTCTTC. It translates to CAARSSYNEQFF.

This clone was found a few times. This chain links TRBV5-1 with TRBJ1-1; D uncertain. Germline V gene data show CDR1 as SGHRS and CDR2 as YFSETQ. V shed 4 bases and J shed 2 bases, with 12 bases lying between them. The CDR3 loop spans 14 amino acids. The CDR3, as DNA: TGCGCCAGCAGCCTCAGGTCGGGAAACACTGAAGCTTTCTTT. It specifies CASSLRSGNTEAFF.

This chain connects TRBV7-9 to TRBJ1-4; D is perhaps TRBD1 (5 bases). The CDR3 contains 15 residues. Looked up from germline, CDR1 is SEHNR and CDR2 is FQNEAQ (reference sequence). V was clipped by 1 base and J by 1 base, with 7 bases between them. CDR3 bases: TGTGCCAGCAGCTTAGACCAGGGAACTAATGAAAAACTGTTTTTT. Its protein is CASSLDQGTNEKLFF.

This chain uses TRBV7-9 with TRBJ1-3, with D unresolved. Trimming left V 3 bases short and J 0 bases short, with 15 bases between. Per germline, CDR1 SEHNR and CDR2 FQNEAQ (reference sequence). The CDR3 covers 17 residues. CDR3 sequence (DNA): TGTGCCAGCAGCTTCGGAGGAGCTGACCTCTCTGGAAACACCATATATTTT. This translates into CASSFGGADLSGNTIYF.

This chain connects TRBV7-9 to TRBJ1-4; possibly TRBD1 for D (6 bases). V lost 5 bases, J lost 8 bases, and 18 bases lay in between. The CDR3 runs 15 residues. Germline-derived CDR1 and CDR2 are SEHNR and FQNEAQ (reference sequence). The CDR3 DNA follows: TGTGCCAGCAGCCTAGACAGGTTATTAGGGGAAAAACTGTTTTTT. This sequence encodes CASSLDRLLGEKLFF.

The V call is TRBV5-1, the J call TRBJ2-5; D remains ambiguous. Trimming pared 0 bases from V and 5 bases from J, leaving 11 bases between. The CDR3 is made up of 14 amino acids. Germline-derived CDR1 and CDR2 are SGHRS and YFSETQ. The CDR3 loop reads CASSLGPASETQYF. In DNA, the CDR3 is TGCGCCAGCAGCTTGGGGCCAGCCTCGGAGACCCAGTACTTC.

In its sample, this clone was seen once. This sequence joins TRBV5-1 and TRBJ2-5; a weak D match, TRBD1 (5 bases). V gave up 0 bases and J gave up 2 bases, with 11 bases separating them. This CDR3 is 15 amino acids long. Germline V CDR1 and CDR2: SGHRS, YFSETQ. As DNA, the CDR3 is TGCGCCAGCAGCTTGGTGGGTTCAGGGCAAGAGACCCAGTACTTC. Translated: CASSLVGSGQETQYF.

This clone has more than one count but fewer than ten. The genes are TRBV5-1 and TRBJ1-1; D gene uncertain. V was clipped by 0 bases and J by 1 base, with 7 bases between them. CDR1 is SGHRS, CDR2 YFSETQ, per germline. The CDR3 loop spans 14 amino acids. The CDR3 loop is CASSLDAANTEAFF. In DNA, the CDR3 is TGCGCCAGCAGCTTGGACGCAGCGAACACTGAAGCTTTCTTT.

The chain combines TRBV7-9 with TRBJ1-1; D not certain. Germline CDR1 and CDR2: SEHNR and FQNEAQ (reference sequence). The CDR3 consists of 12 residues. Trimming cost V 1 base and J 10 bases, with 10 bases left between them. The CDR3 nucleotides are TGTGCCAGCAGCTTAGGCGCAGGCGTAGCTTTCTTT. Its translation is CASSLGAGVAFF.

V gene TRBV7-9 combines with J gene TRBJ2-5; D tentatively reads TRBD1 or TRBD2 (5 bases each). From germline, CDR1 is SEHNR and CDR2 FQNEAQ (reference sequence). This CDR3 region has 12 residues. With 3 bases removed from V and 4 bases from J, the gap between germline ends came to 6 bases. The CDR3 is CASSLGTETQYF. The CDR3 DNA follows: TGTGCCAGCAGCTTGGGGACAGAGACCCAGTACTTC.